The rows below give T cell receptor beta chains drawn from one sample of a study of control samples from healthy donors and cancer patients. Sequencing used immunoSEQ multiplex PCR; TCRdb keeps in-frame clones, though not all of them. The data hold about 190,000 clones, with 80% to 95% observed a single time. Sequences were obtained from blood. The receptors here all came from a young man in good health. The CDR3 runs from the conserved cysteine through the conserved F or W. The D gene is left open where the match is weak. Only some rows state a clone size, as once, few, many or a class for expanded clones.

V	D	size	J	CDR3	DNA
TRBV6-1	TRBD2	NA	TRBJ2-3	CASSEVWTRADTQYF	TGTGCCAGCAGTGAAGTTTGGACTAGGGCAGATACGCAGTATTTT
TRBV5-6	NA	NA	TRBJ1-2	CASSLYATGDDYGYTF	TGTGCCAGCAGCTTGTATGCGACAGGCGACGACTATGGCTACACCTTC
TRBV25-1	NA	NA	TRBJ1-3	CASSDSRETGNTIYF	TGTGCCAGCAGTGACTCCAGGGAAACTGGAAACACCATATATTTT
TRBV5-4	NA	NA	TRBJ1-2	CASSFEGTPSLYGYTF	TGTGCCAGCAGCTTCGAGGGGACCCCTAGCCTCTATGGCTACACCTTC
TRBV5-1	NA	NA	TRBJ2-6	CASSLVSNSGANVLTF	TGCGCCAGCAGCTTGGTGTCTAACTCTGGGGCCAACGTCCTGACTTTC
TRBV10-3	NA	once	TRBJ2-7	CAISEEGRYEQYF	TGTGCCATCAGTGAGGAGGGTCGCTACGAGCAGTACTTC
TRBV19	TRBD1	NA	TRBJ2-1	CASRRRDRDNEQFF	TGTGCCAGTAGACGTAGGGACAGGGACAATGAGCAGTTCTTC
TRBV7-7	NA	NA	TRBJ2-3	CASSPDWRRPQYF	TGTGCCAGCAGCCCGGACTGGAGGCGGCCGCAGTATTTT
TRBV6-5	NA	NA	TRBJ2-5	CAARSRETQYF	TGTGCCGCTCGGTCTCGGGAGACCCAGTACTTC
TRBV19	TRBD2	NA	TRBJ2-5	CASIGTSYNAKETQYF	TGTGCCAGTATTGGGACTAGCTATAACGCCAAAGAGACCCAGTACTTC
TRBV30	NA	NA	TRBJ1-1	CAWSSRTAVGAEAFF	TGTGCCTGGAGTTCCAGGACGGCCGTGGGGGCTGAAGCTTTCTTT
TRBV5-1	NA	NA	TRBJ1-5	CASSLEGRGNQPQHF	TGCGCCAGCAGCTTGGAAGGCAGGGGCAATCAGCCCCAGCATTTT
TRBV30	TRBD1	NA	TRBJ1-1	CAWSVLGTGTVNTEAFF	TGTGCCTGGAGTGTACTTGGTACCGGGACAGTGAACACTGAAGCTTTCTTT
TRBV6-5	NA	few	TRBJ1-3	CASSWAGEHSGNTIYF	TGTGCCAGCAGTTGGGCAGGCGAACACTCTGGAAACACCATATATTTT
TRBV29-1	TRBD1	NA	TRBJ2-2	CSVEGQGTGELFF	TGCAGCGTTGAGGGACAGGGTACCGGGGAGCTGTTTTTT
TRBV2	NA	NA	TRBJ2-2	CASKQVVGELFF	TGTGCCAGCAAGCAAGTGGTCGGGGAGCTGTTTTTT
TRBV18	TRBD1	NA	TRBJ1-1	CASSLDRVENTEAFF	TGTGCCAGCTCACTGGACAGGGTGGAGAACACTGAAGCTTTCTTT
TRBV6-1	TRBD1	once	TRBJ2-7	CASSALGPGGFNEQYF	TGTGCCAGCAGTGCGTTGGGGCCAGGGGGCTTCAACGAGCAGTACTTC
TRBV11-2	NA	NA	TRBJ2-7	CASSLRGSEQYF	TGTGCCAGCAGCTTACGGGGGAGCGAGCAGTACTTC
TRBV11-2	TRBD1	NA	TRBJ1-1	CASSRKTGDSAEAFF	TGTGCCAGCAGCCGGAAGACAGGGGATAGTGCTGAAGCTTTCTTT
TRBV28	TRBD1	NA	TRBJ2-1	CASRTTGGAYEQFF	TGTGCCAGCAGGACGACAGGGGGCGCCTATGAGCAGTTCTTC
TRBV5-1	TRBD1	NA	TRBJ1-4	CASSLGGGFEKLFF	TGCGCCAGCAGCTTGGGAGGGGGCTTTGAAAAACTGTTTTTT
TRBV4-1	NA	NA	TRBJ1-2	CASSKEGGKGYTF	TGCGCCAGCAGCAAGGAGGGGGGGAAGGGCTACACCTTC
TRBV2	NA	NA	TRBJ1-1	CASSGTGTEAFF	TGTGCCAGCAGCGGTACAGGCACTGAAGCTTTCTTT
TRBV3-1/TRBV3-2	NA	NA	TRBJ2-1	CASSQDGAPILGQFF	TGTGCCAGCAGCCAAGATGGGGCCCCGATTCTAGGGCAGTTCTTC
TRBV2	TRBD2	NA	TRBJ2-3	CASILPTSGSTDTQYF	TGTGCCAGCATTCTGCCGACTAGCGGTTCCACAGATACGCAGTATTTT
TRBV5-5	NA	NA	TRBJ1-1	CASSSPDGTAEAFF	TGTGCCAGCAGCTCTCCGGACGGTACCGCAGAAGCTTTCTTT
TRBV7-9	NA	NA	TRBJ2-2	CASSLPGELFF	TGTGCCAGCAGCTTACCAGGGGAGCTGTTTTTT
TRBV5-1	NA	NA	TRBJ2-2	CASSFQGANTGELFF	TGCGCCAGCAGCTTTCAAGGGGCGAACACCGGGGAGCTGTTTTTT
TRBV10-3	NA	NA	TRBJ2-2	CAISPEVGELFF	TGTGCCATCAGTCCGGAGGTCGGGGAGCTGTTTTTT
TRBV7-9	NA	once	TRBJ2-7	CASTPDRNYEQYF	TGTGCCAGCACTCCAGACAGAAACTACGAGCAGTACTTC
TRBV10-3	NA	NA	TRBJ1-6	CAISEGQGISPLHF	TGTGCCATCAGTGAAGGGCAGGGGATTTCACCCCTCCACTTT
TRBV4-2	NA	NA	TRBJ2-2	CASSPSYTAGPSTGELFF	TGTGCCAGCAGCCCATCATACACTGCGGGGCCCAGCACCGGGGAGCTGTTTTTT
TRBV10-2	NA	once	TRBJ2-1	CASSESSAGSYNEQFF	TGCGCCAGCAGTGAGTCGAGTGCGGGCTCCTACAATGAGCAGTTCTTC
TRBV2	TRBD2	NA	TRBJ2-7	CASSGTGRGDEQYF	TGTGCCAGCAGTGGTACGGGGCGGGGGGACGAGCAGTACTTC
TRBV15	NA	NA	TRBJ2-7	CATSRDRVHEQYF	TGTGCCACCAGCAGAGACAGGGTCCACGAGCAGTACTTC
TRBV3-1/TRBV3-2	NA	NA	TRBJ1-2	CASSQVDGIYGYTF	TGTGCCAGCAGCCAAGTCGACGGAATCTATGGCTACACCTTC
TRBV7-6	NA	few	TRBJ1-6	CASSLLRGGDSPLHF	TGTGCCAGCAGCTTACTGAGAGGCGGAGATTCACCCCTCCACTTT
TRBV5-6	NA	NA	TRBJ1-2	CASSSQNQGNYGYTF	TGTGCCAGCAGCTCGCAGAATCAGGGTAACTATGGCTACACCTTC
TRBV9	NA	NA	TRBJ1-1	CASSVDRNTEAFF	TGTGCCAGCAGCGTAGATAGAAACACTGAAGCTTTCTTT
TRBV24-1	NA	once	TRBJ1-1	CATSDPLGENTEAFF	TGTGCCACCAGTGATCCCTTGGGAGAGAACACTGAAGCTTTCTTT
TRBV10-3	NA	NA	TRBJ1-2	CAINPQLDNYGYTF	TGTGCCATCAATCCCCAACTTGATAACTATGGCTACACCTTC